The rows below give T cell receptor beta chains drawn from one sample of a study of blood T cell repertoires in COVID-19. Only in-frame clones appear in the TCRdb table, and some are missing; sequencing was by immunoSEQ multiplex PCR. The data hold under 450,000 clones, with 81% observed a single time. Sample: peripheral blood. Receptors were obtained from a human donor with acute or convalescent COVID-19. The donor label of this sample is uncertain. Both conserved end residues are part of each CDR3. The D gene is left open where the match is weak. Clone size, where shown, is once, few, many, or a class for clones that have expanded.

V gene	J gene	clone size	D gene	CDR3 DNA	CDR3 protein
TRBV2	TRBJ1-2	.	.	TGTGCCAGCAGTGAAGGGGGCAGAAACTATGGCTACACCTTC	CASSEGGRNYGYTF
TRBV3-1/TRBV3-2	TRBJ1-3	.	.	TGTGCCAGCAGCCCGGAAGCGGGAAACACCATATATTTT	CASSPEAGNTIYF
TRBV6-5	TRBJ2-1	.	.	TGTGCCAGCAGGACCAGACAGGCGAACTACAATGAGCAGTTCTTC	CASRTRQANYNEQFF
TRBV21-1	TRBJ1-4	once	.	TGTGCCAGCAGCCGGACAGCGCTGGGGTATTATGAAAAACTGTTTTTT	CASSRTALGYYEKLFF
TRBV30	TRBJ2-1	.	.	TGTGCCTGGAACGAGGGCCCCGGGTACAATGAGCAGTTCTTC	CAWNEGPGYNEQFF
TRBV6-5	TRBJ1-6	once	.	TGTGCCAGCAGTTACAGGGACAATAATTCACCCCTCCACTTT	CASSYRDNNSPLHF
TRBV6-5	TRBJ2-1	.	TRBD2	TGTGCCAGCAGGACTAGCGGGAGGGCCCATGAGCAGTTCTTC	CASRTSGRAHEQFF
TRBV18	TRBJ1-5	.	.	TGTGCCAGCTCACCGACAGACCCGCGACTCAATCAGCCCCAGCATTTT	CASSPTDPRLNQPQHF
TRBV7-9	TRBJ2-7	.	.	TGTGCCAGCAGCTTCCAGGTATCCTACGAGCAGTACTTC	CASSFQVSYEQYF
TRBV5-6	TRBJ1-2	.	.	TGTGCCAGCAGCTTGGCCGGGGGGCGACCGTATGGCTACACCTTC	CASSLAGGRPYGYTF
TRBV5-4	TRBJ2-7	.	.	TGTGCCAGCAGCCCGATCGGGACAACCTACGAGCAGTACTTC	CASSPIGTTYEQYF
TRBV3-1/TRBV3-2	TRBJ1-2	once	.	TGTGCCAGCAGCCAAGGCCCAGGGTTCTATGGCTACACCTTC	CASSQGPGFYGYTF
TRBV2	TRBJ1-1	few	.	TGTGCCAGCAGTGAATGGCACCAGAACACTGAAGCTTTCTTT	CASSEWHQNTEAFF
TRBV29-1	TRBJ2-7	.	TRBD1	TGCAGCGTTGTAGGCAGGGGGCTCTACGAGCAGTACTTC	CSVVGRGLYEQYF
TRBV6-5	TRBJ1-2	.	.	TGTGCCAGCAGTTACTCGATGGGGCCGGGTGGCTACACCTTC	CASSYSMGPGGYTF
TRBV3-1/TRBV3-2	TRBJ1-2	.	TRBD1	TGTGCCAGCAGCCAAGAAGACAGGGGCCGAAGCGGTAACTATGGCTACACCTTC	CASSQEDRGRSGNYGYTF
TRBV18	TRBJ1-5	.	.	TGTGCCAGCTCACCGGGGGCGAAGCCCCAGCATTTT	CASSPGAKPQHF
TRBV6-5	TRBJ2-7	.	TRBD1	TGTGCCAGCAAGGGTACGAGGACAGGGACCTACGAGCAGTACTTC	CASKGTRTGTYEQYF